The rows below give T cell receptor beta chains drawn from one sample of a study of glioma-infiltrating T cells. TCRdb itself ran the multiplex PCR reads through MiXCR, one entry per CDR3 protein. The data hold roughly 350,000 distinct CDR3 sequences, with roughly two fifths observed a single time. The sequenced material came from glioma tissue, nonneoplastic brain tissue, or PBMCs (not recorded which). Receptors were obtained from a human donor with low-grade glioma or glioblastoma, undergoing nonglioma brain surgery, or in good health (not recorded which). Each CDR3 is given without its conserved first and last residue. Each record gives: J gene, V gene, CDR3 protein.

J: TRBJ2-1
V: TRBV5-4
CDR3: ASTPSGGINEQF

J: TRBJ1-1
V: TRBV20-1
CDR3: SAILSAGSTEAF

J: TRBJ2-7
V: TRBV28
CDR3: ASSSWDHLPPYEQY

J: TRBJ2-7
V: TRBV4-3
CDR3: ASSQERRESYEQY

J: TRBJ1-5
V: TRBV5-8
CDR3: ASRQGERKPQH

J: TRBJ2-7
V: TRBV27
CDR3: ASSFSSGQTTYEQY

J: TRBJ2-1
V: TRBV20-1
CDR3: SAPQRGGTYNEQF

J: TRBJ1-1
V: TRBV7-8
CDR3: ASSLARGALNTEAF

J: TRBJ2-7
V: TRBV20-1
CDR3: SARDPGQGPYEQY

J: TRBJ1-2
V: TRBV4-1
CDR3: ASSQDRGARYYGYT

J: TRBJ1-5
V: TRBV28
CDR3: ASSLETGEYSNQPQH

J: TRBJ2-3
V: TRBV7-9
CDR3: ASRAGTDTQY

J: TRBJ1-5
V: TRBV28
CDR3: ASSGTVGVLGNQPQN

J: TRBJ1-1
V: TRBV19
CDR3: ASSIFDGMNTEAF

J: TRBJ2-1
V: TRBV10-3
CDR3: AIRGTGGHEQF

J: TRBJ2-5
V: TRBV28
CDR3: ASTSPVGDRTTQY

J: TRBJ1-2
V: TRBV12-3/TRBV12-4
CDR3: ASSLNRGLGYT

J: TRBJ2-1
V: TRBV3-1
CDR3: ASSQVTNEQF

J: TRBJ1-4
V: TRBV6-6
CDR3: ASSARIPGGRTNEKLF

J: TRBJ2-7
V: TRBV4-2
CDR3: ASSQDGQREGIYEQY

J: TRBJ2-3
V: TRBV4-3
CDR3: ASSHELAGEGTDTQY

J: TRBJ2-7
V: TRBV5-4
CDR3: ASSGGQAYEQY

J: TRBJ1-1
V: TRBV25-1
CDR3: ASSEPERGTTEAS

J: TRBJ2-1
V: TRBV6-1
CDR3: ASRPLAGAPYNEQF

J: TRBJ1-4
V: TRBV5-6
CDR3: DSSQRQDREKLF

J: TRBJ1-1
V: TRBV29-1
CDR3: SVGRTDNTEAF

J: TRBJ2-1
V: TRBV6-2/TRBV6-3
CDR3: ASKSLRGSSYNEQF

J: TRBJ2-1
V: TRBV2
CDR3: ASSPTSVYNEQF

J: TRBJ2-4
V: TRBV5-1
CDR3: ASSRSGGQGGNIQY